This TCR beta chain was found in a study of blood T cell repertoires in COVID-19. This CDR3 is 16 amino acids long. Germline V gene data show CDR1 as SGHKS and CDR2 as YYEKEE (reference sequence). Trimming stripped 0 bases from V and 1 base from J, with 11 bases between. The table came from immunoSEQ multiplex PCR; TCRdb's copy has only in-frame clones and leaves some out. The data show 250,000 to 400,000 clones, roughly 90% seen once. This sequence joins TRBV5-5 and TRBJ1-3; D not resolved. The sample comprised peripheral blood. This clonotype was sampled from a woman aged 25 to 39 with COVID-19, enrolled during active disease. The CDR3 protein is CASSLVLGRSGNTIYF. Written as DNA, the CDR3 is TGTGCCAGCAGCTTGGTGTTGGGGAGGTCTGGAAACACCATATATTTT. The variable domain in full, completed from reference TRBV5-5 and TRBJ1-3, reads DAGVTQSPTHLIKTRGQQVTLRCSPISGHKSVSWYQQVLGQGPQFIFQYYEKEERGRGNFPDRFSARQFPNYSSELNVNALLLGDSALYLCASSLVLGRSGNTIYFGEGSWLTVV.